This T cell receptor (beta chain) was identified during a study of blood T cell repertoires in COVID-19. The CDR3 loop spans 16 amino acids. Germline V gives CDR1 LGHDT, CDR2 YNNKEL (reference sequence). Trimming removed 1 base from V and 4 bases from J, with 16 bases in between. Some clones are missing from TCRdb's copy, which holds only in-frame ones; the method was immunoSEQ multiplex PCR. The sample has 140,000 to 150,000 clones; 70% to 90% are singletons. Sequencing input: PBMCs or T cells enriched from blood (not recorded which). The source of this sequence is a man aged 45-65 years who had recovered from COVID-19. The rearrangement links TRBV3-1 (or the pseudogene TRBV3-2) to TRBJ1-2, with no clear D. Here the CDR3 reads CASSQVAGSGGYGYTF. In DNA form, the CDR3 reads TGTGCCAGCAGCCAAGTTGCGGGGAGTGGTGGCTATGGCTACACCTTC.